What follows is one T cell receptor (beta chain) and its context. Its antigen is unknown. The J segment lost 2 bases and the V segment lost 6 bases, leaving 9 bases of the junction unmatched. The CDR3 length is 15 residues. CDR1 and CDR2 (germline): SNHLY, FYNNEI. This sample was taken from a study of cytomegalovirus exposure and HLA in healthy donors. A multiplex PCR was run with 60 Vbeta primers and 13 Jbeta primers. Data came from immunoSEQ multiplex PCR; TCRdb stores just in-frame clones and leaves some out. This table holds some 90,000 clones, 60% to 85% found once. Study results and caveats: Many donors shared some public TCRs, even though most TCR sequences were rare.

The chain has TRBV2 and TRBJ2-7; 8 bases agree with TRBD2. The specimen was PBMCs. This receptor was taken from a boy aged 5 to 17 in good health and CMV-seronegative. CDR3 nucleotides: TGTGCCAGCAGCAAGGGGCGGGGGGCAGCCTACGAGCAGTACTTC. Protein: CASSKGRGAAYEQYF.